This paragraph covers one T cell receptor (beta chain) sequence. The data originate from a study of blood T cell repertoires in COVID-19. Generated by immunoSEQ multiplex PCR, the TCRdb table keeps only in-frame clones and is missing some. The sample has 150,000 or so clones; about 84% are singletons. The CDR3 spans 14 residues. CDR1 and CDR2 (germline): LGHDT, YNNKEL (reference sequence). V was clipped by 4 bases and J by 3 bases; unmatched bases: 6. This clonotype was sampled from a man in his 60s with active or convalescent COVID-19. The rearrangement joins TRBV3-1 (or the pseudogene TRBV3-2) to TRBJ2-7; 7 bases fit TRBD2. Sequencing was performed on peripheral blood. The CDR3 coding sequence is TGTGCCAGCAGCCTAGGAGGCGGGAGCTACGAGCAGTACTTC. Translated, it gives CASSLGGGSYEQYF.